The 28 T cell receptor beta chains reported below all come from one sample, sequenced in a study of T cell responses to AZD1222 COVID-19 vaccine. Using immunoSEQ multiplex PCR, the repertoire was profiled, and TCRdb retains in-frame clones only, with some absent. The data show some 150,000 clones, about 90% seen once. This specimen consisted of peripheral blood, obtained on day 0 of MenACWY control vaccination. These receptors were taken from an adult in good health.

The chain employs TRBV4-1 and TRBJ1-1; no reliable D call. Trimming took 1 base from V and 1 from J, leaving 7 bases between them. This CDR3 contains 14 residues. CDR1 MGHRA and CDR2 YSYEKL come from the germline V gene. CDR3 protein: CASSQARGNTEAFF. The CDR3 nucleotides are TGCGCCAGCAGCCAAGCACGGGGGAACACTGAAGCTTTCTTT.

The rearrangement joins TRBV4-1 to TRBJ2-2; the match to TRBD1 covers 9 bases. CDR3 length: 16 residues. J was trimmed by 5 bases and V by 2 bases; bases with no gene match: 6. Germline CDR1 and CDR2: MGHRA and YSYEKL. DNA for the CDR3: TGCGCCAGCAGCCAACCCGGGACAGGGATAACCGGGGAGCTGTTTTTT. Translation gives CASSQPGTGITGELFF.

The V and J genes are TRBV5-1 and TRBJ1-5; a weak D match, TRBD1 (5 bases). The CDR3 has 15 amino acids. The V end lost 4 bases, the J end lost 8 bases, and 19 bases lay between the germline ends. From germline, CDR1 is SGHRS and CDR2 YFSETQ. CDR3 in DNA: TGCGCCAGCAGCCCCCAGGCAGGGCCACAAGAGCCCCAGCATTTT. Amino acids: CASSPQAGPQEPQHF.

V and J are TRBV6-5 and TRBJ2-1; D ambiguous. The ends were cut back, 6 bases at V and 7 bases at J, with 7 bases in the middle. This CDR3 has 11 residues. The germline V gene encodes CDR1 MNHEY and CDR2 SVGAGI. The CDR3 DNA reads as TGTGCCAGCAGGGTCTATAATGAGCAGTTCTTC. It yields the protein CASRVYNEQFF.

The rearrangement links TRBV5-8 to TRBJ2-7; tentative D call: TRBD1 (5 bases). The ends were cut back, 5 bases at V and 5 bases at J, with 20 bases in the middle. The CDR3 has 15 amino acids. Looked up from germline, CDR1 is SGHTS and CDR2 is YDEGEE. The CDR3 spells CASSFSRGGFHEQYF. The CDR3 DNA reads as TGTGCCAGCAGTTTCTCTAGGGGCGGTTTCCACGAGCAGTACTTC.

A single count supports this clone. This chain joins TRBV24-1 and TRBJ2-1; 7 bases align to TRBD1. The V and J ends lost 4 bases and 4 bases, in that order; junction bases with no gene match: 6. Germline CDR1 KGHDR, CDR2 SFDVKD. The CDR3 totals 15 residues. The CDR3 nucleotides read TGTGCCACCAGTGACGGGACAGCCTCTTACAATGAGCAGTTCTTC. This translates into CATSDGTASYNEQFF.

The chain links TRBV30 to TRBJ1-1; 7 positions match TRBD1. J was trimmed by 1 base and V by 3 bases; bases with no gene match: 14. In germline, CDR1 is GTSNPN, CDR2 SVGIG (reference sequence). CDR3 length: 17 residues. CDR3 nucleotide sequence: TGTGCCTGGAGCGCACAGGGGACCCGAGCTGGGAACACTGAAGCTTTCTTT. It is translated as CAWSAQGTRAGNTEAFF.

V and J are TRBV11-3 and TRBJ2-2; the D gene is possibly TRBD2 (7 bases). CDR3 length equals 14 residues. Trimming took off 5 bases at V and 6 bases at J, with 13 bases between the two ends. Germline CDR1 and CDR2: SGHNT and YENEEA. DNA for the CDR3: TGTGCCAGCAGCCTGTCCGGGGGGCCCGGGGAGCTGTTTTTT. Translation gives CASSLSGGPGELFF.

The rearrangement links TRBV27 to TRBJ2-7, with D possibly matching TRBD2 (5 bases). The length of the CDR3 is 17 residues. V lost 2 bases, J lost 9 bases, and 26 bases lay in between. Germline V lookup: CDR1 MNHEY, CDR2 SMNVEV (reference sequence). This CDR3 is CASSLEGSLTRTAWQYF. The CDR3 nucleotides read TGTGCCAGCAGTTTAGAGGGTTCGCTTACCCGGACGGCTTGGCAGTACTTC.

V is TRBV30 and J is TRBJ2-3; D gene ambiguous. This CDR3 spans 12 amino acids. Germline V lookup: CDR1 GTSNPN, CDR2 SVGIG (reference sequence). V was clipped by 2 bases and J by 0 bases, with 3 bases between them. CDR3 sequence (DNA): TGTGCCTGGAGTTTCAGCACAGATACGCAGTATTTT. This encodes CAWSFSTDTQYF.

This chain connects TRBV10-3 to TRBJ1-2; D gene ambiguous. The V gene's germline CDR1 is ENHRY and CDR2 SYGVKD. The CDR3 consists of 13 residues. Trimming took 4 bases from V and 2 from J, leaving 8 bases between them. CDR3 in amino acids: CAISAGENYGYTF. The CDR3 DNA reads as TGTGCCATCAGTGCTGGTGAGAACTATGGCTACACCTTC.

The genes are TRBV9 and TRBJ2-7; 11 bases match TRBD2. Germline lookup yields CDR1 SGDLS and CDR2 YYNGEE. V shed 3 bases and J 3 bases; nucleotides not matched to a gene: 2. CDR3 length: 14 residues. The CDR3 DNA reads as TGTGCCAGCAGCGCCGGGACTAGCGGCTACGAGCAGTACTTC. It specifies CASSAGTSGYEQYF.

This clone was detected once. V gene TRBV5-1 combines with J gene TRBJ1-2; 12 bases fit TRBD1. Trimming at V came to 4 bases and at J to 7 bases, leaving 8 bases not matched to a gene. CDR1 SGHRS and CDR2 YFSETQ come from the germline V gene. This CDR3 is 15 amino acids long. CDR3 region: CASSVTGQGASGYTF. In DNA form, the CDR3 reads TGCGCCAGCAGCGTAACGGGACAGGGGGCAAGTGGCTACACCTTC.

The CDR3 sequence: CASSQEMGGYTF. The DNA of the CDR3 is TGTGCCAGCAGCCAAGAAATGGGAGGCTACACCTTC. The chain employs TRBV3-1 (or the pseudogene TRBV3-2) and TRBJ1-2; D gene ambiguous. V lost 0 bases and J lost 8, with 7 bases in between. CDR1 LGHDT and CDR2 YNNKEL come from the germline V gene (reference sequence). This CDR3 region has 12 residues.

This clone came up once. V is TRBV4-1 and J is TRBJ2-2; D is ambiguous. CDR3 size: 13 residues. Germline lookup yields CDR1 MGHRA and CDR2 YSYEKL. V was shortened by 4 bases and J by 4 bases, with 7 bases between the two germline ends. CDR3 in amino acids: CASSPQGTGELFF. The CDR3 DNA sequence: TGCGCCAGCAGCCCCCAAGGCACCGGGGAGCTGTTTTTT.

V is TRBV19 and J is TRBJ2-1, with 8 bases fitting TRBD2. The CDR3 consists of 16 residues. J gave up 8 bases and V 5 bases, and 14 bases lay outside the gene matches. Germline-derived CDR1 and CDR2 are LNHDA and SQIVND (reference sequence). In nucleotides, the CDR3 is TGTGCCAGTAGTTCCGTTGCCAGCGGGGGAGTCTATGAGCAGTTCTTC. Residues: CASSSVASGGVYEQFF.

The CDR3 bases are TGTGCCAGCAGTGAAAACACTTACTACGAGCAGTACTTC. This codes for CASSENTYYEQYF. The J gene is TRBJ2-7, the V gene TRBV6-1; D remains ambiguous. Trimming cost V 2 bases and J 3 bases, with 8 bases left between them. This CDR3 contains 13 residues. Germline lookup yields CDR1 MNHNS and CDR2 SASEGT.

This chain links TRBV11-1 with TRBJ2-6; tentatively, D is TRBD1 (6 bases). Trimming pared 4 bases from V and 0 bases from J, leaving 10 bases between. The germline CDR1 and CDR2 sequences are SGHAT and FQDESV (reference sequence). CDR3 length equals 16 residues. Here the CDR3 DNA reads TGTGCCAGCAGCTCCGGACAGATCTCTGGGGCCAACGTCCTGACTTTC. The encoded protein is CASSSGQISGANVLTF.

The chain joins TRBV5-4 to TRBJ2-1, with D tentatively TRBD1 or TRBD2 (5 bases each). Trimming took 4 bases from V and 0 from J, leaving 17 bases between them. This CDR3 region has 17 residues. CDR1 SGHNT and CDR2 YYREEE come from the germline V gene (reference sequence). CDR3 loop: CASSQGTYPSSYNEQFF. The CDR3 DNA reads TGTGCCAGCAGCCAAGGGACGTATCCGAGCTCCTACAATGAGCAGTTCTTC.

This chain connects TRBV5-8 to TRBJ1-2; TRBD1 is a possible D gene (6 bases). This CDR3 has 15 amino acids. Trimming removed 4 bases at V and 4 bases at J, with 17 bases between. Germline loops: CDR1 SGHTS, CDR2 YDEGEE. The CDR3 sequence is CASSTQNRDFYGYTF. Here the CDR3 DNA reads TGTGCCAGCAGCACACAAAACAGGGATTTCTATGGCTACACCTTC.

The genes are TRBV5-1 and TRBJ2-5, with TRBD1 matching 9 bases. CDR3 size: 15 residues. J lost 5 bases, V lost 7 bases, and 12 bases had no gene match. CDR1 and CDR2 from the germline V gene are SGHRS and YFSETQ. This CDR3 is CASRGMGDRAETQYF. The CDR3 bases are TGCGCCAGCCGTGGGATGGGGGACAGGGCCGAGACCCAGTACTTC.

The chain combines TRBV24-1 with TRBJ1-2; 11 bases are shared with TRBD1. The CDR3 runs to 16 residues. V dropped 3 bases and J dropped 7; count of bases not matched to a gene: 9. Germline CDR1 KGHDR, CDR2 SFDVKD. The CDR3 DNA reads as TGTGCCACCAGTGATGCCCACCGGACAGGGGGCTTTGGCTACACCTTC. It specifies CATSDAHRTGGFGYTF.

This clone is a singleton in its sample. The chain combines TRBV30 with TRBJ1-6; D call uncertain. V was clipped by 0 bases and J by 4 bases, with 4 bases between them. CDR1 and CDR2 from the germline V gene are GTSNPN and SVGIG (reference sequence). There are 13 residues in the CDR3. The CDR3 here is CAWSVEYNSPLHF. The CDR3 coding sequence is TGTGCCTGGAGTGTTGAGTATAATTCACCCCTCCACTTT.

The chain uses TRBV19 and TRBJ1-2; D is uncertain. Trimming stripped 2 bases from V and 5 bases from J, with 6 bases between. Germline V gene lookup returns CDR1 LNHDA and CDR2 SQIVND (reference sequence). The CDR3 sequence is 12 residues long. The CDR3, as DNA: TGTGCCAGTAGTATAAGCCATTATGGCTACACCTTC. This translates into CASSISHYGYTF.

The CDR3 region has the DNA TGCGCCAGCAGCTTGAATCGAGGTGTCCAGCAAAACACCGGGGAGCTGTTTTTT. It codes for CASSLNRGVQQNTGELFF. The chain recombines TRBV5-1 with TRBJ2-2; the D is unclear. Per the germline V gene, CDR1 is SGHRS and CDR2 is YFSETQ. The CDR3 covers 18 residues. V was trimmed by 1 base and J by 2 bases, leaving 18 bases between them.

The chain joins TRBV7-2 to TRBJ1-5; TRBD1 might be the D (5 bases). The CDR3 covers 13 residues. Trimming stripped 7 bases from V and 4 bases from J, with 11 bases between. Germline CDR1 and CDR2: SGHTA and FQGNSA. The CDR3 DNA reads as TGTGCCAGCATTTCGGGGGGGAATCAGCCCCAGCATTTT. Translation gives CASISGGNQPQHF.

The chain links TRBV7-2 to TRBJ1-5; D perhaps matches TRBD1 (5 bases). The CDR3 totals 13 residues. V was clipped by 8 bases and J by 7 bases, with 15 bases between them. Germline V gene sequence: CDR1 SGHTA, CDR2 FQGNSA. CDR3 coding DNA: TGTGCCAGCCCCTGGGAGAGGGGACAGCCCCAGCATTTT. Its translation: CASPWERGQPQHF.

This CDR3 reads CASSHGGGQGNEKLFF. The CDR3 DNA sequence: TGTGCCAGCAGCCACGGGGGAGGACAGGGTAATGAAAAACTGTTTTTT. The genes are TRBV4-2 and TRBJ1-4; TRBD1 matches at 8 bases. Germline CDR1 reads LGHNA; CDR2 reads YNFKEQ. The CDR3 extends over 16 amino acids. V shed 3 bases, J shed 4 bases, and the junction held 7 bases outside the gene matches.